A selection of T cell receptor beta chains follows, all from one sample in a study of post-analysis software for immune sequencing data. TCRdb used MiXCR to reprocess the PCR reads, holding one entry per CDR3 protein. The sample contains 750,000 to 950,000 distinct CDR3 sequences, approximately 57% of which appear only once. Source material: blood. These receptors came from a girl between 5 and 17 years old with multiple sclerosis. Each CDR3 is given with its conserved first and last residue. D genes are given only for firm matches. Not every row has a clone size; where given, it reads once, few, many or a size class.

>NA|TRBV6-6|TRBJ2-2|NA
CASSYGRSTGELFF
TGTGCCAGCAGTTACGGTAGGAGCACCGGGGAGCTGTTTTTT
>TRBD2|TRBV15|TRBJ2-1|few
CATSFSRTSGSREQFF
TGTGCCACCAGCTTCTCGCGGACTAGCGGGAGTAGAGAGCAGTTCTTC
>NA|TRBV3-1|TRBJ1-1|NA
CVSSRSPGPSPQNTEAFF
TGTGTCAGCAGCCGAAGTCCGGGACCAAGTCCTCAAAACACTGAAGCTTTCTTT
>NA|TRBV20-1|TRBJ2-7|NA
CSARPGQRSSYEQYF
TGCAGTGCCAGACCCGGACAGAGAAGCTCCTACGAGCAGTACTTC
>TRBD1|TRBV7-9|TRBJ2-5|few
CASSQDREETQYF
TGTGCCAGCAGTCAGGACAGGGAAGAGACCCAGTACTTC
>TRBD2|TRBV4-1|TRBJ2-7|few
CASSPLRDYSHEQYF
TGCGCCAGCAGCCCCCTTCGGGACTACTCCCACGAGCAGTACTTC
>TRBD1|TRBV5-1|TRBJ2-7|many
CASSPGQGGYEQYF
TGCGCCAGCAGCCCCGGACAGGGCGGCTACGAGCAGTACTTC
>TRBD2|TRBV29-1|TRBJ2-5|NA
CSVYGTSGPPRTQYF
TGCAGCGTTTATGGGACTAGCGGCCCCCCCAGGACCCAGTACTTC
>NA|TRBV15|TRBJ2-4|NA
CATSSLQPRAKNVQYF
TGTGCCACCAGCAGCCTTCAACCGCGGGCCAAAAACGTTCAGTACTTC
>NA|TRBV7-2|TRBJ1-2|NA
CASSLEGSANYGYTF
TGTGCCAGCAGCTTAGAGGGCAGCGCCAACTATGGCTACACCTTC
>NA|TRBV25-1|TRBJ2-7|many
CASSGYYEQYF
TGTGCCAGCAGTGGATACTACGAGCAGTACTTC
>TRBD1|TRBV20-1|TRBJ2-3|NA
CSALGQASTDTQYF
TGCAGTGCTTTGGGACAGGCGAGCACAGATACGCAGTATTTT
>TRBD1|TRBV14|TRBJ1-6|NA
CASSQSRDRGRSPLHF
TGTGCCAGCAGCCAGAGCCGGGACAGAGGGAGATCACCCCTCCACTTT
>NA|TRBV20-1|TRBJ2-7|NA
CSARSATGAEQYF
TGCAGTGCTAGATCGGCCACCGGCGCCGAGCAGTACTTC
>TRBD1|TRBV12-3/TRBV12-4|TRBJ1-4|NA
CASTRRGQGTATNEKLFF
TGTGCCAGCACCCGACGGGGACAGGGAACTGCAACTAATGAAAAACTGTTTTTT
>TRBD2|TRBV20-1|TRBJ2-7|NA
CSARMLAGGSYEQYF
TGCAGTGCTAGAATGTTGGCGGGGGGTTCCTACGAGCAGTACTTC
>NA|TRBV7-2|TRBJ1-1|NA
CASSLEAGKVTEAFF
TGTGCCAGCAGCTTAGAGGCAGGGAAGGTCACTGAAGCTTTCTTT
>TRBD2|TRBV6-5|TRBJ2-1|few
CASRITSGAYNEQFF
TGTGCCAGCCGCATAACTAGCGGGGCCTACAACGAGCAGTTCTTC
>TRBD1|TRBV15|TRBJ2-5|few
CATSSSTGGWETQYF
TGTGCCACCAGCAGTTCGACAGGGGGCTGGGAGACCCAGTACTTC
>NA|TRBV12-3/TRBV12-4|TRBJ2-7|few
CASSLRGGARYEQYF
TGTGCCAGCAGTTTGAGGGGGGGGGCTAGGTACGAGCAGTACTTC
>TRBD2|TRBV29-1|TRBJ2-7|NA
CSVVAGLPYEQYF
TGCAGCGTTGTAGCGGGGCTTCCCTACGAGCAGTACTTC
>TRBD2|TRBV5-1|TRBJ2-1|NA
CASISPGTSGRAGYEQFF
TGCGCCAGCATCAGCCCGGGGACTAGCGGGAGGGCCGGTTATGAGCAGTTCTTC
>TRBD1|TRBV10-3|TRBJ1-5|NA
CAISEMDRDNQPQHF
TGTGCCATCAGTGAAATGGACAGGGATAATCAGCCCCAGCATTTT
>TRBD2|TRBV20-1|TRBJ2-1|NA
CSARASGITPSGNEQFF
TGCAGTGCTAGGGCTAGCGGGATTACGCCCTCCGGCAATGAGCAGTTCTTC
>TRBD1|TRBV19|TRBJ1-5|NA
CASSIPSDRRNQPQHF
TGTGCCAGTAGTATCCCATCGGACAGGAGGAATCAGCCCCAGCATTTT
>NA|TRBV10-3|TRBJ2-1|NA
CAISKEPYNEQFF
TGTGCCATCAGCAAAGAGCCTTACAATGAGCAGTTCTTC
>TRBD1|TRBV6-5|TRBJ1-1|NA
CASSEQGAGTEAFF
TGTGCCAGCAGTGAACAGGGGGCTGGGACTGAAGCTTTCTTT
>TRBD2|TRBV7-2|TRBJ2-7|once
CASSLAGVKYEQYF
TGTGCCAGCAGCCTAGCGGGAGTGAAATACGAGCAGTACTTC
>TRBD1|TRBV11-3|TRBJ2-7|NA
CASSNQPGTGTYEQYF
TGTGCCAGCAGCAACCAGCCCGGGACAGGGACTTACGAGCAGTACTTC
>TRBD2|TRBV15|TRBJ2-7|NA
CATSRDKREGLYEQYF
TGTGCCACCAGCAGAGACAAGCGGGAGGGCCTCTACGAGCAGTACTTC
>TRBD2|TRBV7-2|TRBJ2-3|NA
CASSLGSGRYKGTDTQYF
TGTGCCAGCAGCTTGGGTAGCGGGAGATACAAGGGCACAGATACGCAGTATTTT
>NA|TRBV12-3/TRBV12-4|TRBJ2-5|NA
CASSPDNTKQETQYF
TGTGCCAGCAGCCCGGACAACACGAAACAAGAGACCCAGTACTTC
>TRBD1|TRBV20-1|TRBJ1-2|NA
CIAMDRRNYGYTF
TGCATTGCTATGGACAGGCGTAACTATGGCTACACCTTC